What follows describes a single TCR beta chain. The antigen is undetermined. This sample was included in a study of cytomegalovirus exposure and HLA in healthy donors. As for the study in general: Early released data had roughly 81 million unique TCRs, all coming from HLA-typed donors.

The CDR3 is made up of 16 amino acids. The V end was cut by 2 bases, the J end by 4 bases, with 12 bases between. In germline, CDR1 is MNHEY, CDR2 SVGAGI. Study findings and constraints: A previous analysis found most TCR beta V segments productive roughly 87% or roughly 30% of the time.

Each of the donors was a healthy bone marrow donor. In the PCR, 60 Vbeta and 13 Jbeta primers were used. TCRdb keeps only in-frame clones here, not all; method: immunoSEQ multiplex PCR. The sample shows 200,000 or so clones, 84% of them seen only once. V gene TRBV6-5 combines with J gene TRBJ1-6; D gene uncertain. Sample: PBMCs. This clonotype was sampled from a boy between 5 and 17 years old in good health and CMV-seronegative. The CDR3 loop reads CASSYGQARYNSPLHF. CDR3 DNA sequence: TGTGCCAGCAGTTACGGGCAGGCTCGATATAATTCACCCCTCCACTTT.